This TCR beta chain was obtained from a study of a mutant IDH1 vaccine in newly diagnosed glioma. Study details: Receipt of radiotherapy, temozolomide, or both preceded the study, and most received both.

TCRdb keeps only in-frame clones here, not all; method: immunoSEQ multiplex PCR. The repertoire holds fewer than 50,000 clones, with roughly 78% as singletons. J was trimmed by 5 bases and V by 2 bases; bases with no gene match: 5. Germline CDR1 SGHTA, CDR2 FQGNSA. CDR3 length: 14 residues. As to time point: baseline, week 1 (first vaccination visit). Treatment reported: pre-vaccination baseline after standard-of-care therapy. General study points: Vaccine-induced responses were seen in less than 95% of patients, spanning several MHC alleles.

On this clone: What it recognizes is unknown.

The sample was PBMCs, taken from a glioma patient treated with radiotherapy, temozolomide or both. This chain uses TRBV7-2 with TRBJ2-7, with 8 bases that match TRBD1. The TCR comes from a man aged 35-49 years with glioma. Some clones in this sample may be carry-over from other donors' samples. The CDR3 region has the DNA TGTGCCAGCAGCTTACAGGGGGCAGCCCACGAGCAGTACTTC. Its protein is CASSLQGAAHEQYF. The complete variable domain, with remaining parts taken from reference TRBV7-2 and TRBJ2-7, reads GAGVSQSPSNKVTEKGKDVELRCDPISGHTALYWYRQSLGQGLEFLIYFQGNSAPDKSGLPSDRFSAERTGGSVSTLTIQRTQQEDSAVYLCASSLQGAAHEQYFGPGTRLTVT.